This TCR beta chain was sequenced for a study of Ad26.COV2.S vaccination and SARS-CoV-2 variants. Study overall: Ad26.COV2.S, an intramuscular injection, was given once or twice 56 days apart.

Specified treatment: around 19 received Ad26.COV2.S at low or high dose, single or two shots; 5 received placebo; per-sample allocation not given. The study sampled participants on day 63 after the first vaccine or placebo injection. Cohort 1b enrolled adults aged 18-55 years in Boston. Germline values: CDR1 MNHEY, CDR2 SMNVEV (reference sequence). The CDR3 contains 13 residues. Trimming left V 5 bases short and J 0 bases short, with 7 bases between. Some clones are missing from TCRdb's copy, which holds only in-frame ones; the method was immunoSEQ multiplex PCR. The sample records about 350,000 clones, about 86% being singletons. Study conclusions and caveats: Post-vaccination spike-specific CD8+ and CD4+ T cell responses reportedly had substantial breadth. Spike-specific TCR breadth was greater after Ad26.COV2.S than placebo.

In the case of this clone: Its specificity is unknown.

Sequenced material: peripheral blood, taken in a trial of Ad26.COV2.S vaccine versus placebo. This TCR came from a person aged 18-65 years who received the Ad26.COV2.S COVID-19 vaccine or a placebo. This chain connects TRBV27 to TRBJ1-1, with no clear D. CDR3 nucleotides: TGTGCCAGCAGTGAAATGATGAACACTGAAGCTTTCTTT. Translating it yields CASSEMMNTEAFF.